Here is one T cell receptor (beta chain) with its context. This record comes from a study of blood T cell repertoires in COVID-19. Across the whole study: COVID-19 samples from acute and convalescent phases originated in the United States, Italy and Spain. Sources were T cells, B-cell-depleted T cells, or PBMCs; the material itself was cDNA or gDNA.

Methods used by the authors: Researchers report that nucleated cell counts were estimated from reference gene primer amplification. Profiled with immunoSEQ multiplex PCR; TCRdb holds only in-frame clones, not every one. V and J calls plus clone size are reproduced from that table; the DNA served to infer D and trimming. The table shows approximately 250,000 clones, with 85% occurring only once. This CDR3 spans 13 amino acids. The germline V gene encodes CDR1 MDHEN and CDR2 SYDVKM. The V gene lost 10 bases and the J gene lost 4 bases, with 16 bases spanning the gap. The sequence was collected from a man aged 40-55 years with acute or convalescent COVID-19. The chain uses TRBV28 and TRBJ1-1; TRBD1 might be the D (5 bases). Sequencing input: peripheral blood. In DNA, the CDR3 is TGTGCCACCACCCGGGGCGGGAGCACTGAAGCTTTCTTT. The encoded protein is CATTRGGSTEAFF. Complete variable domain (other parts from reference TRBV28 and TRBJ1-1): DVKVTQSSRYLVKRTGEKVFLECVQDMDHENMFWYRQDPGLGLRLIYFSYDVKMKEKGDIPEGYSVSREKKERFSLILESASTNQTSMYLCATTRGGSTEAFFGQGTRLTVV.